A single T cell receptor (beta chain) is shown here with its context. What this receptor recognizes is not known. No base-level quality is on record; no much larger clone is a single base apart. Libraries were constructed by the immunoSEQ multiplex PCR assay. For the multiplex PCR, a mixture combining 60 forward primers for TCR Vbeta segments and 13 reverse primers for TCR Jbeta segments was used. The CDR3 region of rearranged TCR beta genes was amplified from genomic DNA with a multiplex PCR assay. On the Illumina HiSeq System, the amplified TCR beta libraries were sequenced as 87-base-pair reads. Per the source publication's procedure: Across the roughly 640 repertoires, a later analysis counted some 80 million unique TCR beta chains, around 11 million of which were shared by at least two donors. To remove PCR and sequencing errors, raw reads were error-corrected and collapsed into unique sequences using a nearest-neighbor algorithm that merged closely related sequences. CDR3 sequences were aligned to IMGT reference sequences to assign V, D and J gene segments. For a sequence to be retained, a match of at least six nucleotides to both a V gene segment and a J gene segment was required. Rearrangements were called productive when the CDR3 lacked stop codons and stayed in frame with V and J; all others were non-productive. Following IMGT convention, CDR3 was defined as the stretch from the second conserved V-encoded cysteine up to the conserved J-encoded phenylalanine. In an earlier analysis of just under 600 of the donors, sequences lacking an unambiguous match to a single V gene segment were excluded. An earlier analysis of 500 to 600 of the donors classified V segments as functional when productive rearrangements were above 56.7% and as segregating when the standard deviation between donors was above 5%. A statistical classification framework was built for diagnosing cytomegalovirus status from the catalog of TCR beta chain sequences. V and J gene assignment, in a later analysis, came from comparing TCR nucleotide sequences with IMGT/GENE-DB human TR gene sequences. Using the TCRdist pipeline, a later analysis assigned CDR3 sequences along with most-parsimonious VDJ recombination scenarios. In a later analysis, each TCR beta chain was defined by its CDR3 amino acid sequence together with its V-gene family, and reads lacking a unique V-gene family were excluded. As a way to deal with suspected cross-contamination and a sequencing artifact, a later analysis dropped 450 to 600 nucleotide sequences that were highly shared and had low generation probability. For each public chain, a later analysis derived a clonal expansion index from normalized ranks of inferred template counts within each repertoire. A later analysis computed generation probabilities with a VDJ recombination model fitted to out-of-frame rearrangements, and checked the results against IGoR. Hypergeometric tests were used in a later analysis to score TCR-TCR, TCR-HLA and TCR-CMV co-occurrence, with a repertoire-size bias correction applied to the TCR pairs. False discovery rates were estimated in a later analysis by permuting HLA or CMV assignments 20 times. In a later analysis, co-occurring TCRs were grouped using DBSCAN, with TCRdist sequence similarity added in when clustering inside HLA-allele-positive subsets. Repertoires with fewer than 30,000 or more than 120,000 public chains were left out of co-occurrence clustering, as were about 5 repertoires with anomalous nucleotide sharing. The source is immuneACCESS, and TCRdb retained only in-frame sequences with V and J called. Part of the clones is not carried over; for the studies checked, unresolved V genes explain less than half of this, and the remainder is unexplained. V and J calls and clone size are as listed in that table; D and trimming were resolved from the DNA. This sample has under 90,000 clones in its table, and approximately 82% of those were observed once. Roughly 2.2% of the sample is held by the ten biggest clonotypes.

Based on the germline V gene, the CDR1 and CDR2 sequences are MDHEN and SYDVKM. After removal of 5 bases from V and 4 bases from J, the junction retains 5 bases not matched to a gene. The CDR3 goes from the cysteine to the phenylalanine over 15 residues. The only DNA kept is the CDR3, 45 bases in frame from the first base. The cohort consisted of 650 to 850 healthy bone marrow donors. At the time of sampling, every cohort member was nominally healthy, though immune exposures that went unrecorded were likely present. The donor tested CMV seronegative and was one of the 352 seronegative cohort members. Every donor gave a peripheral blood sample, and the peripheral blood mononuclear cells from that sample were used for TCR beta sequencing. Genomic DNA was extracted from the blood cell samples with the Qiagen DNeasy Blood Extraction Kit. The data belong to a study of cytomegalovirus exposure and HLA in healthy donors (dated by TCRdb to 2017 to 2019). For the wider study: An earlier analysis of some 600 of the donors reported about 260 Gb of sequence data and 95 million to 140 million unique TCR beta sequences obtained from 180 million or so T cells. Around 320 gigabases of sequencing data and approximately 85 million unique TCR sequences were included in an early release covering about 700 HLA-typed donors. Of the roughly 400 genotyped donors, more than 75% were placed in the genetic ancestry cluster associated with self-reported Caucasian donors. The aim of the study was to test whether cataloging public T cell receptors could identify signatures of past pathogen exposure. The study profiled the T cell repertoires of 550 to 700 subjects by immunosequencing and related them to cytomegalovirus serostatus. Besides the first cohort of 666 subjects, a separate validation cohort made up of some 110 different subjects was used. To predict cytomegalovirus infection status, the study brought together high-throughput TCR immunosequencing, statistical association of individual TCRs with disease status, and machine learning. To study patterns of TCR occurrence, a later analysis re-analyzed previously published TCR beta repertoires from 700 or so donors and added high-resolution HLA genotyping. Rather than drawing on any new phenotypic data, the later analysis identified candidate immune exposures from TCR beta sequences and the way those sequences occurred across donors. To decide whether each TCR beta V gene segment behaved as functional or pseudogenic, an earlier analysis of fewer than 750 of the donors relied on high-throughput TCR beta sequencing. Donor age, sex, ethnicity and CMV serostatus were compiled alongside the repertoire data. Genome-wide SNP genotypes for about 65% of the roughly 670 donors were used in a later genetic analysis, which treated that subset as a discovery cohort. All discovery cohort repertoires had been generated on a single sequencing platform. HLA typing covered class I and class II loci at four-digit resolution. The number of typed donors differed by locus: roughly 629-630 for A, B, C, DRB1 and DQB1; some 540 for DQA1; 606 for DPA1; and roughly 450 for DPB1. Roughly five DR-DQ haplotypes were treated as single units for association and clustering because of strong linkage in the cohort. Across around 400 genotyped donors of the cohort, an average of approximately 200,000 unique TCR beta nucleotide sequences per donor were sequenced, and approximately 17% of those sequences were non-productive. Overall study results and their limits: Immune exposure information for the cohort was limited to CMV serostatus. Only TCR beta chains were sequenced in this cohort, and the absence of alpha or paired-chain data limited detectable features. Compared with the 666-donor mean, donors in an Asian-associated ancestry cluster had fewer N-insertions in productive TCRs, according to a later genetic analysis. The study gave a list of around 170 TCR beta chains associated with cytomegalovirus. Linkage disequilibrium might explain the correlated functional status among segregating V segments, but an unknown experimental factor could not be ruled out. In a later analysis, HLA-associated TCR beta chains showed more clonal expansion and lower generation probabilities than non-associated chains that were equally common. The authors suggested that the approach could potentially be extended to other disease states and immunological phenotypes. An earlier analysis of some 590 of the donors showed that most TCR beta V segments appeared in productive rearrangements either about 90% or about 30% of the time, which broadly matched IMGT annotations. Roughly uniform sequencing depth across donors was assumed in presence/absence analyses, although this assumption may not hold. In vitro tests confirmed that a few of the cytomegalovirus-associated TCR beta chains recognize cytomegalovirus antigens. Several of the top co-occurrence clusters appeared to be linked to parvovirus B19, influenza, CMV and Epstein-Barr virus, according to a later analysis. In a later analysis, 16,951 TCR beta sequences were associated with specific HLA alleles at a false discovery rate of 0.05. Most TCR sequences were seen in very few donors, while some public TCRs were found in many individuals. Because some donors lacked HLA typing at each locus, the association tests relied only on the typed subset. When HLA alleles, especially DR and DQ, strongly co-occurred, TCR associations were difficult to assign to individual alleles. A later analysis found that TCR association rates varied across HLA loci, with DRB1 alleles showing the most associated TCRs and HLA-C alleles the fewest. The 87-base-pair reads could not distinguish some IMGT-functional V segments, including TRBV6-2 and TRBV6-3, so those segments were excluded. V-gene and J-gene trimming of TCR beta chains was associated with a missense DCLRE1C variant in a later genetic analysis, and the association was replicated in an independent cohort. Most CMV-associated TCR beta chains appeared to be HLA-restricted in a later analysis, and the HLA associations seemed to be driven largely by CMV exposure. A group of highly shared sequence variants was considered likely to be a technical artifact of the sequencing pipeline. Because counts were too low, 15 to 20 rarely observed V segments, including chromosome 9 orphons, were excluded from the earlier analysis of 500 to 700 of the donors. In both the original and validation cohorts, the classifier was reported to diagnose cytomegalovirus status with high specificity and sensitivity. A further reported finding was that TCR beta sequences accurately predicted the HLA-A and HLA-B alleles for most subjects in the first cohort.

This sequence uses TRBV28 and TRBJ2-1; the junction holds 10 bases that match TRBD2. The sequence came from a man aged 40-55 years in good health and CMV-seronegative. Sequenced material: PBMCs. CDR3 sequence: CASSALAGRYNEQFF. The DNA sequence is given as TGTGCCAGCAGTGCACTAGCGGGGAGGTACAATGAGCAGTTCTTC.